This TCR beta chain was found in a study of T cells in Graves' hyperthyroidism and ophthalmopathy. Looking at the study overall: Before any treatment, at initial diagnosis, peripheral blood was collected. Study-wide points: The model predicted ophthalmopathy a median roughly 6.5 months before onset. Most expanded thyroid clonotypes above 0.001 recurred in blood.

Researchers amplified the TCR beta CDR3 regions from RNA transcripts. When the TCR CDR3 underwent first-round RT-PCR, the HTBI primer set was used. TCRdb re-called the multiplex PCR reads through MiXCR, storing one row per CDR3 protein. The sample consists of hundreds of thousands of distinct CDR3 sequences, 14% to 15% of them appearing once. This clonotype was detected many times. Antigen unknown. Trimming took off 0 bases at V and 0 bases at J, with 13 bases between the two ends. CDR3 size: 16 residues. Germline V gene lookup returns CDR1 SGDLS and CDR2 YYNGEE. This clonotype originated in a woman in her thirties or forties with Graves' ophthalmopathy. The chain has TRBV9 and TRBJ2-7; D may be TRBD2 (5 bases). The sample taken for sequencing was blood. The CDR3 DNA reads as TGTGCCAGCAGCGTAGGGGAGATGTCGGGCTCCTACGAGCAGTACTTC. Translation: CASSVGEMSGSYEQYF. The full variable domain, completed using reference TRBV9 and TRBJ2-7, is DSGVTQTPKHLITATGQRVTLRCSPRSGDLSVYWYQQSLDQGLQFLIQYYNGEERAKGNILERFSAQQFPDLHSELNLSSLELGDSALYFCASSVGEMSGSYEQYFGPGTRLTVT.